A selection of T cell receptor beta chains follows, all from one sample in a study of low-dose radiotherapy and immunotherapy resistance in tumors. TCRdb fed the reads into MiXCR, producing one record per CDR3 protein. The sample holds approximately 84,000 distinct CDR3 sequences, around 17% seen once. The specimen was PBMCs, collected before treatment. All receptors derive from a male donor with prostate cancer. The CDR3 runs from the conserved cysteine through the conserved F or W. The order of the fields is CDR3 length, J gene, clone size, D gene, V gene, CDR3 protein, CDR3 DNA. D genes are given only for firm matches. Clone size appears in some rows only: once, few, many, or a class for an expanded clone.

17 TRBJ2-3 many TRBD2 TRBV20-1 CSAGGSGTSGRTDTQYF TGCAGTGCTGGGGGGTCCGGGACTAGCGGACGCACAGATACGCAGTATTTT
12 TRBJ2-3 many . TRBV27 CASRSSTDTQYF TGTGCCAGCAGGTCTAGCACAGATACGCAGTATTTT
16 TRBJ2-3 many . TRBV20-1 CSASDSDARGTDTQYF TGCAGTGCTAGCGACTCTGACGCCAGGGGCACAGATACGCAGTATTTT
12 TRBJ2-2 many . TRBV2 CASSPNTGELFF TGTGCCAGCAGCCCTAACACCGGGGAGCTGTTTTTT
16 TRBJ1-4 many . TRBV20-1 CSARDLMGKHNEKLFF TGCAGTGCTAGAGATTTAATGGGGAAGCATAATGAAAAACTGTTTTTT
14 TRBJ2-7 many . TRBV5-1 CASSLGGAGYEQYF TGCGCCAGCAGCTTGGGGGGGGCCGGCTACGAGCAGTACTTC
10 TRBJ2-4 many . TRBV10-2 CASLGGVRYF TGCGCCAGCCTTGGGGGAGTCCGGTACTTC
13 TRBJ2-3 many . TRBV5-5 CASSPRDEDTQYF TGTGCCAGCAGCCCTAGGGACGAAGATACGCAGTATTTT
18 TRBJ1-4 many . TRBV18 CASSLLHNSFMSNEKLFF TGTGCCAGCTCACTACTCCACAACTCTTTTATGTCTAATGAAAAACTGTTTTTT
17 TRBJ1-1 many . TRBV27 CASSSASPPPMNTEAFF TGTGCCAGCAGTTCGGCCTCTCCCCCGCCTATGAACACTGAAGCTTTCTTT
20 TRBJ2-2 few . TRBV5-1 CASIKAPGRRNQGSTGELFF TGCGCCAGCATTAAGGCCCCGGGCAGGAGAAACCAGGGGAGCACCGGGGAGCTGTTTTTT
14 TRBJ2-3 many . TRBV2 CASIRALYTDTQYF TGTGCCAGCATTAGAGCGCTATACACAGATACGCAGTATTTT
15 TRBJ2-1 few TRBD2 TRBV6-2/TRBV6-3 CASSYVAGGPNEQFF TGTGCCAGCAGTTACGTAGCGGGGGGCCCCAATGAGCAGTTCTTC
17 TRBJ1-1 many TRBD1 TRBV27 CASSLGSYRGENTEAFF TGTGCCAGCAGTTTAGGGAGTTACAGGGGAGAGAACACTGAAGCTTTCTTT
15 TRBJ1-6 many . TRBV7-2 CASTPGGVVNSPLHF TGTGCCAGCACTCCTGGTGGGGTTGTTAATTCACCCCTCCACTTT
15 TRBJ1-2 many TRBD1 TRBV29-1 CSVEGGDRSNYGYTF TGCAGCGTTGAAGGGGGGGACAGGTCCAACTATGGCTACACCTTC
18 TRBJ2-3 many TRBD2 TRBV7-2 CASSYGRGGRPSTDTQYF TGTGCCAGCAGCTACGGGCGGGGGGGACGCCCTAGCACAGATACGCAGTATTTT
17 TRBJ2-3 . TRBD2 TRBV6-2/TRBV6-3 CASSEATSGGSTDTQYF TGTGCCAGCAGTGAAGCAACTAGCGGGGGGAGCACAGATACGCAGTATTTT
11 TRBJ2-5 many . TRBV6-2/TRBV6-3 CATSYQETQYF TGTGCCACCTCGTACCAAGAGACCCAGTACTTC
15 TRBJ2-5 many TRBD2 TRBV19 CASSMRSGGQETQYF TGTGCCAGTAGTATGCGGAGCGGGGGCCAAGAGACCCAGTACTTC
14 TRBJ2-3 . . TRBV4-2 CASSQERVRDTQYF TGTGCCAGCAGCCAAGAGAGGGTTCGAGATACGCAGTATTTT
16 TRBJ1-6 many . TRBV14 CASSQYGREFNSPLHF TGTGCCAGCAGCCAGTATGGACGGGAGTTTAATTCACCCCTCCACTTT
13 TRBJ2-1 . . TRBV28 CASSLNRVSQQFF TGTGCCAGCAGCCTAAACAGGGTGTCCCAGCAGTTCTTC
13 TRBJ1-2 many TRBD1 TRBV12-3/TRBV12-4 CASNLDRGYGYTF TGTGCCAGCAACTTAGACAGGGGCTATGGCTACACCTTC
16 TRBJ2-1 few . TRBV5-1 CASSHGRQPSYNEQFF TGCGCCAGCAGCCACGGGCGACAGCCCTCCTACAATGAGCAGTTCTTC
15 TRBJ1-2 many TRBD1 TRBV7-2 CASSQGTGGWDGYTF TGTGCCAGCAGCCAGGGGACAGGGGGTTGGGATGGCTACACCTTC
14 TRBJ1-5 many . TRBV6-1 CASSGQDRGQPQHF TGTGCCAGCAGTGGACAGGATCGGGGACAGCCCCAGCATTTT
18 TRBJ1-5 . . TRBV20-1 CSARDGGLEGGYNQPQHF TGCAGTGCTAGAGACGGGGGATTGGAGGGGGGATACAATCAGCCCCAGCATTTT